The 16 T cell receptor beta chains below all came from one sample that was sequenced in a study of graft-versus-host responses after intestinal transplantation. Assay: immunoSEQ multiplex PCR; the TCRdb copy retains only in-frame clones and omits some. The sample has around 30,000 clones, 75% to 90% seen once. The input for sequencing was PBMCs, taken roughly 29 days after intestinal transplant. Every receptor here comes from a human patient who received an intestinal transplant, so some T cells may come from the graft donor.

This clone was seen just once. The chain recombines TRBV6-1 with TRBJ2-1, with 9 bases that match TRBD2. There are 15 residues in the CDR3. CDR1 and CDR2 (germline): MNHNS, SASEGT. The ends lost 1 base at V and 5 bases at J; junction bases unmatched: 3. The CDR3 DNA reads TGTGCCAGCAGTGAAGGACCTAGCGGGGACAATGAGCAGTTCTTC. This encodes CASSEGPSGDNEQFF.

J is TRBJ2-1 and V is TRBV4-1; TRBD2 aligns across 13 bases. The V segment lost 4 bases and the J segment 8 bases; nucleotides outside the gene matches: 8. The CDR3 sequence is 16 residues long. Germline V gene data show CDR1 as MGHRA and CDR2 as YSYEKL. The CDR3 region has the DNA TGCGCCAGCAGCCCAACTAGCGGGGGGGCCTCAGATGAGCAGTTCTTC. Amino acid sequence: CASSPTSGGASDEQFF.

This clone was seen a few times. The chain carries TRBV7-2 and TRBJ2-1; D remains unclear. The germline V and J ends were trimmed by 3 bases and 5 bases, with 11 bases remaining between them. Germline loops: CDR1 SGHTA, CDR2 FQGNSA. CDR3 length equals 14 residues. The CDR3 is CASSFGRANNEQFF. The CDR3 DNA reads TGTGCCAGCAGCTTTGGACGGGCCAACAATGAGCAGTTCTTC.

The chain employs TRBV4-2 and TRBJ2-7; 11 bases fit TRBD2. The CDR3 loop spans 17 amino acids. V was clipped by 3 bases and J by 4 bases; unmatched bases: 11. Germline V gene sequence: CDR1 LGHNA, CDR2 YNFKEQ. The CDR3 loop reads CASSHLTSSGRGYEQYF. The CDR3 nucleotides read TGTGCCAGCAGCCACCTCACTAGTAGCGGGAGGGGTTACGAGCAGTACTTC.

This sequence joins TRBV28 and TRBJ2-7; TRBD1 matches 8 bases. Germline CDR1 MDHEN, CDR2 SYDVKM. V lost 6 bases to trimming and J lost 8 bases; unmatched junction nucleotides: 12. The CDR3 is 14 residues long. For the CDR3, the DNA is TGTGCCAGCAGCTCTCCGGGACAGGTGTACAAGCAGTACTTC. Its protein is CASSSPGQVYKQYF. Filled out from reference TRBV28 and TRBJ2-7, the complete variable domain reads DVKVTQSSRYLVKRTGEKVFLECVQDMDHENMFWYRQDPGLGLRLIYFSYDVKMKEKGDIPEGYSVSREKKERFSLILESASTNQTSMYLCASSSPGQVYKQYFGPGTRLTVT.

The chain employs TRBV7-2 and TRBJ2-7, with D hard to call. The germline CDR1 and CDR2 sequences are SGHTA and FQGNSA. Trimming removed 3 bases from V and 1 base from J, with 7 bases in between. This CDR3 has 13 residues. The CDR3 DNA reads TGTGCCAGCAGCTTCTCGACTTCCTACGAGCAGTACTTC. This codes for CASSFSTSYEQYF.

The sample holds one count of this clone. The V gene is TRBV18, the J gene TRBJ1-2; perhaps TRBD1 as D (5 bases). CDR3 length equals 14 residues. Trimming took off 2 bases at V and 1 base at J, with 8 bases between the two ends. The germline V gene encodes CDR1 KGHSH and CDR2 LQKENI. The CDR3 DNA is TGTGCCAGCTCACCAAGGGACTTTAACTATGGCTACACCTTC. It specifies CASSPRDFNYGYTF. The full variable domain, in which reference TRBV18 and TRBJ1-2 provide the parts outside the CDR3, is NAGVMQNPRHLVRRRGQEARLRCSPMKGHSHVYWYRQLPEEGLKFMVYLQKENIIDESGMPKERFSAEFPKEGPSILRIQQVVRGDSAAYFCASSPRDFNYGYTFGSGTRLTVV.

The rearrangement links TRBV7-9 to TRBJ2-7; 14 bases are a match to TRBD2. CDR3 length: 18 amino acids. CDR1 and CDR2 from the germline V gene are SEHNR and FQNEAQ (reference sequence). J lost 2 bases, V lost 1 base, and 7 bases had no gene match. CDR3 sequence (DNA): TGTGCCAGCAGCTTAGGGGGGACTAGCGGGAGATCCGCCTACGAGCAGTACTTC. This encodes CASSLGGTSGRSAYEQYF. The entire variable domain, with the rest obtained from reference TRBV7-9 and TRBJ2-7, is as follows: DTGVSQNPRHKITKRGQNVTFRCDPISEHNRLYWYRQTLGQGPEFLTYFQNEAQLEKSRLLSDRFSAERPKGSFSTLEIQRTEQGDSAMYLCASSLGGTSGRSAYEQYFGPGTRLTVT.

V is TRBV27 and J is TRBJ1-2; 7 bases map to TRBD1. CDR1 is MNHEY and CDR2 is SMNVEV in the germline V gene (reference sequence). This CDR3 region has 13 residues. V gave up 5 bases and J gave up 4 bases; unmatched junction bases: 4. The CDR3: CASSRGQSYGYTF. For the CDR3, the DNA is TGTGCCAGCAGTCGGGGACAGAGCTATGGCTACACCTTC.

CDR3 in amino acids: CASSVRVSNQPQHF. The DNA of the CDR3 is TGCGCCAGCAGTGTCCGGGTTAGCAATCAGCCCCAGCATTTT. The chain links TRBV10-1 to TRBJ1-5, with D uncertain. V shed 4 bases and J shed 0 bases, with 7 bases lying between them. CDR3 size: 14 residues. Germline V lookup: CDR1 WNHNN, CDR2 SYGVQD (reference sequence).

A single count supports this clone. This sequence joins TRBV10-3 and TRBJ2-4, with a tentative D call TRBD2 (6 bases). CDR3 length: 16 amino acids. Germline V lookup: CDR1 ENHRY, CDR2 SYGVKD. V was cut by 6 bases and J by 7 bases, with 22 bases left in between. The CDR3 loop reads CAISGLYLAKGNIQYF. CDR3 sequence (DNA): TGTGCCATCAGCGGCTTATACCTAGCGAAGGGGAACATTCAGTACTTC.

This chain joins TRBV7-2 and TRBJ1-2; TRBD1 is a possible D gene (6 bases). V lost 1 base and J lost 1, with 7 bases in between. The CDR3 has 14 amino acids. Germline CDR1 and CDR2: SGHTA and FQGNSA. The CDR3, as DNA: TGTGCCAGCAGCTTAGTAGGGGGTAACTATGGCTACACCTTC. This gives the protein CASSLVGGNYGYTF.

The chain carries TRBV6-4 and TRBJ1-5; a possible D gene is TRBD1 (6 bases). The CDR3 is 13 residues long. With 10 bases removed from V and 0 bases from J, the gap between germline ends came to 10 bases. The germline gives CDR1 MRHNA, CDR2 SNTAGT. The CDR3 DNA reads as TGTGCCAAGAAACAGGGTAGCAATCAGCCCCAGCATTTT. It translates to CAKKQGSNQPQHF.

The CDR3 DNA follows: TGTGCCAGCAGCTTAGCGGGGGGGCAAGAGACCCAGTACTTC. Translating it yields CASSLAGGQETQYF. The V gene is TRBV7-2, the J gene TRBJ2-5, with TRBD2 identical over 7 bases. CDR3 length: 14 residues. Germline CDR1 reads SGHTA; CDR2 reads FQGNSA. V shed 0 bases, J shed 2 bases, and the junction held 0 bases outside the gene matches.

The J gene is TRBJ1-2, the V gene TRBV7-9; D not certain. Trimming took off 5 bases at V and 4 bases at J, with 11 bases between the two ends. Germline CDR1 reads SEHNR; CDR2 reads FQNEAQ (reference sequence). The CDR3 runs to 13 residues. The CDR3 sequence is CASSPPEGYGYTF. CDR3 coding DNA: TGTGCCAGCAGCCCCCCGGAGGGCTATGGCTACACCTTC. The whole variable domain, remainder taken from reference TRBV7-9 and TRBJ1-2, is DTGVSQNPRHKITKRGQNVTFRCDPISEHNRLYWYRQTLGQGPEFLTYFQNEAQLEKSRLLSDRFSAERPKGSFSTLEIQRTEQGDSAMYLCASSPPEGYGYTFGSGTRLTVV.

V usage is TRBV28 and J usage is TRBJ2-7; 9 positions match TRBD1. Trimming removed 0 bases from V and 6 bases from J; junction bases left unmatched: 6. The CDR3 contains 15 residues. Germline CDR1 MDHEN, CDR2 SYDVKM. CDR3 nucleotide sequence: TGTGCCAGCAGTTTATGGGGGACAGGGCCGAGCGAGCAGTACTTC. It is translated as CASSLWGTGPSEQYF.